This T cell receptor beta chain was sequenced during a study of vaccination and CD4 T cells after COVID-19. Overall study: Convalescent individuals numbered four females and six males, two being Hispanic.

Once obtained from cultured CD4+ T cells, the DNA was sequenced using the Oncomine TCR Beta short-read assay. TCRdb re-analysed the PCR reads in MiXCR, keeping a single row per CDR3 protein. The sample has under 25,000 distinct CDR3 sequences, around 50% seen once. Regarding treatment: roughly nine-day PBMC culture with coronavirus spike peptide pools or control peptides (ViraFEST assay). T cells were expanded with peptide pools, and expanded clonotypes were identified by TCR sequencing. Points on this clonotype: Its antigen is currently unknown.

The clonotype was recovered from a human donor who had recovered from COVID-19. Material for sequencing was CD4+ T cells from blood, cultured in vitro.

Here the CDR3 DNA reads TGTGCCAGCAGTACCGGACGGAGGAGGGTGGGTTCACCCCTCCACTTT. Protein sequence: CASSTGRRRVGSPLHF. The chain uses TRBV6-1 and TRBJ1-6, with D uncertain. This CDR3 has 16 residues. Looked up from germline, CDR1 is MNHNS and CDR2 is SASEGT. V lost 5 bases and J lost 9, with 20 bases in between.